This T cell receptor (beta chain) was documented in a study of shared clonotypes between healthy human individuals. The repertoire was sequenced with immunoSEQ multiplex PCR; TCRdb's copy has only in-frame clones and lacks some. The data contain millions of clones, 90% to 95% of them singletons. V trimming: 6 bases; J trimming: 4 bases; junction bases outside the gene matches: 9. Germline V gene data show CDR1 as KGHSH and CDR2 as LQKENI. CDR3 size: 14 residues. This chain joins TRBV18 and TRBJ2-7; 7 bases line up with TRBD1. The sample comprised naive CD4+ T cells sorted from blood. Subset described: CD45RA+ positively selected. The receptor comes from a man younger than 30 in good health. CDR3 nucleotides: TGTGCCAGCTCGTCTTCCGGGACAGCATACGAGCAGTACTTC. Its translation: CASSSSGTAYEQYF.